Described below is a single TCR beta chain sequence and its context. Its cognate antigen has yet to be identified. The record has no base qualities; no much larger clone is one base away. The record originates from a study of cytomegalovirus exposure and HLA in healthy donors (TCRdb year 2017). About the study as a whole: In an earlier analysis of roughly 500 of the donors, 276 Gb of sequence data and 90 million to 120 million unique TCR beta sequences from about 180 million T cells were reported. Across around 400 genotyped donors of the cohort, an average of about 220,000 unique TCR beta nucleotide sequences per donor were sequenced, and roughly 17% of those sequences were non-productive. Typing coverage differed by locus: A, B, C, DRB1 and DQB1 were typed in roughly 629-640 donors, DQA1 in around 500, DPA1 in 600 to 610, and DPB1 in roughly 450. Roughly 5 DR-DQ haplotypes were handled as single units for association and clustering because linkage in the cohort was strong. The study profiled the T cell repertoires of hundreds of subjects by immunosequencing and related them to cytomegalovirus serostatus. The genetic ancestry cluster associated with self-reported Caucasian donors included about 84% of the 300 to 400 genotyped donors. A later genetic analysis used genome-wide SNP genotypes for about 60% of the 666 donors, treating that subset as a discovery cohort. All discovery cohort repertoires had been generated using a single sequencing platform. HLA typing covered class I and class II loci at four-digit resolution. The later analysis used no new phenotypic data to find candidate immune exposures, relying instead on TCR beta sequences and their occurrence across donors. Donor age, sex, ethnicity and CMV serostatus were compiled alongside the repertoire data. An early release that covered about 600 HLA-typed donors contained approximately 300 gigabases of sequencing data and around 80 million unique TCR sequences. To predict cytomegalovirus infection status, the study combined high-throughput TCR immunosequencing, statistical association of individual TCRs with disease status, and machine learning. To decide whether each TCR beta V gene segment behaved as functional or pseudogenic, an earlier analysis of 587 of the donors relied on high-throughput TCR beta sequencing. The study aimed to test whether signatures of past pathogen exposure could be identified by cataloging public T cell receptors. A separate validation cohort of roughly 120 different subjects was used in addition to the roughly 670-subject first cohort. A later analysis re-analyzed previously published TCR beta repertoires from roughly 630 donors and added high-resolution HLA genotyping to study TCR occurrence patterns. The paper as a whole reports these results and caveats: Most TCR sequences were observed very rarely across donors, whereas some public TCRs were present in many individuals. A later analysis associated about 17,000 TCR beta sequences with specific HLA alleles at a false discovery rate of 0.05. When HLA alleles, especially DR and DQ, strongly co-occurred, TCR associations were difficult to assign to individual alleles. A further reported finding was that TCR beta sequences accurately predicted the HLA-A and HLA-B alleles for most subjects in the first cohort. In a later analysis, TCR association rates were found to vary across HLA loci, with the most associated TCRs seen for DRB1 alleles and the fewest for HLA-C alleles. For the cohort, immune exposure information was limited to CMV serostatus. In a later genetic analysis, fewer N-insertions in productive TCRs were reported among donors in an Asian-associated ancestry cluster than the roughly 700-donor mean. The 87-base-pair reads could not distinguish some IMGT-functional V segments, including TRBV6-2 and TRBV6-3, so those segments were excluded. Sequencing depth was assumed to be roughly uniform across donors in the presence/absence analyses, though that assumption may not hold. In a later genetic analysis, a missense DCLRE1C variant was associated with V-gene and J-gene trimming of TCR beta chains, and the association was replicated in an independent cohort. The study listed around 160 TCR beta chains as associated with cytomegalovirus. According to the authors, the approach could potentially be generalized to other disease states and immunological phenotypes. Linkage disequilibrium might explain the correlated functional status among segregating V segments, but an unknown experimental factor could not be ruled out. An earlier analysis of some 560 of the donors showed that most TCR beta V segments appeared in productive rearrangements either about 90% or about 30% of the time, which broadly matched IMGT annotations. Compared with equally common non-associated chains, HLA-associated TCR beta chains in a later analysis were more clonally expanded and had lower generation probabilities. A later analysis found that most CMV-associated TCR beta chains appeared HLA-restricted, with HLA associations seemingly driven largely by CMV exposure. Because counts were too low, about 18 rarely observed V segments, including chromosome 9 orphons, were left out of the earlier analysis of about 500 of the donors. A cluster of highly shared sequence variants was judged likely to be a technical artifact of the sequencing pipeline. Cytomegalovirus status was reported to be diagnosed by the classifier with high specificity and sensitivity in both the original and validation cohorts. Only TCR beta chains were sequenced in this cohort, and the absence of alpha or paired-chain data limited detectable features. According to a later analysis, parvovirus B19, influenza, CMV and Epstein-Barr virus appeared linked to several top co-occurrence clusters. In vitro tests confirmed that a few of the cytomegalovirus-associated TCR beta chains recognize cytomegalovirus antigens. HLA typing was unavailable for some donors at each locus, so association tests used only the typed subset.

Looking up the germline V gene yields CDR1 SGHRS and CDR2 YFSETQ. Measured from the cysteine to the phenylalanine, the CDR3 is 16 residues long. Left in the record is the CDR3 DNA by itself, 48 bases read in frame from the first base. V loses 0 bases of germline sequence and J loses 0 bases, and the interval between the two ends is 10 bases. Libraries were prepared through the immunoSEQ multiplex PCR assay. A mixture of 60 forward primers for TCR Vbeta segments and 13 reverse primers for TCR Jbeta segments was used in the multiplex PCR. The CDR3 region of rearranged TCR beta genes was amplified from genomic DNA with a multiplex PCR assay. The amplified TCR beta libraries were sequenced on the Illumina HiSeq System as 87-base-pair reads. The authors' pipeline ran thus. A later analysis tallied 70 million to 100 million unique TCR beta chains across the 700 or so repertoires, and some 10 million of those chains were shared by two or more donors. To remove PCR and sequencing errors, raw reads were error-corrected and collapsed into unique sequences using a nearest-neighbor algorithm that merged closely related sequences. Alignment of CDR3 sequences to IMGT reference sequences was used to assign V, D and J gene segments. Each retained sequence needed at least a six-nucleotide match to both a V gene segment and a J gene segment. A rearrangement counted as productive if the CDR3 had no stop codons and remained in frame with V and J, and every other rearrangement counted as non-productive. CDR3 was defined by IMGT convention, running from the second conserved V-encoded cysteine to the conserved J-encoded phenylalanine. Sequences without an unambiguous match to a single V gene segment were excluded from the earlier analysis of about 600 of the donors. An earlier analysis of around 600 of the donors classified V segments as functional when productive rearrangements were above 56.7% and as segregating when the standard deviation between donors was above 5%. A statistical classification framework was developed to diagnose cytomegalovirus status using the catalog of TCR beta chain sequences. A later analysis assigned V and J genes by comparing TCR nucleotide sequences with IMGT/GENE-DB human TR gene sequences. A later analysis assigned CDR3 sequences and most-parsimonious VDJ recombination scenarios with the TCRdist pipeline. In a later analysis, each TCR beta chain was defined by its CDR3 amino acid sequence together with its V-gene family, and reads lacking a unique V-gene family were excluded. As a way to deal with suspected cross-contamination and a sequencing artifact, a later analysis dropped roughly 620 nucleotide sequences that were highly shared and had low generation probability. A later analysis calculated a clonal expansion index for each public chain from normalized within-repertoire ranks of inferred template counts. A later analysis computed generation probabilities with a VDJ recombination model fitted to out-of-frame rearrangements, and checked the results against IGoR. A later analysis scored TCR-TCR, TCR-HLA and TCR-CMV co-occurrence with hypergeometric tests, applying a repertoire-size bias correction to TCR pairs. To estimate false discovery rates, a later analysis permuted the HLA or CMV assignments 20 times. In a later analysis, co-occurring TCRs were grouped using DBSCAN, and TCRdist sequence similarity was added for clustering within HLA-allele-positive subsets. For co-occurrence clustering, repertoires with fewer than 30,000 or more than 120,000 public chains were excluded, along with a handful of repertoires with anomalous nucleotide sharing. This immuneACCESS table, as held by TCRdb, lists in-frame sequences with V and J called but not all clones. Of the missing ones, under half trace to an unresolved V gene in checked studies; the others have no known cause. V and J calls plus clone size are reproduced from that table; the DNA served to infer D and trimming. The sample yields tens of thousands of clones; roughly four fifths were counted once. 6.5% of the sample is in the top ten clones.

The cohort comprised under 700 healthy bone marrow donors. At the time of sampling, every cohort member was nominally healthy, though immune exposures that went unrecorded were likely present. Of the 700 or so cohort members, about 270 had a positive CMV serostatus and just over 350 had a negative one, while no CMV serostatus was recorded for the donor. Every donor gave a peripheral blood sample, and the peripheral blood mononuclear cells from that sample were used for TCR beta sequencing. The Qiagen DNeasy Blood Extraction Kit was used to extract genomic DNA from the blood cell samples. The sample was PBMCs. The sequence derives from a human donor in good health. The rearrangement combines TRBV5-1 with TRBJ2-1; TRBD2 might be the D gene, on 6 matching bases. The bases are TGCGCCAGCAGCTTGGCCGTTAGCGGCTCCTACAATGAGCAGTTCTTC. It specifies CASSLAVSGSYNEQFF. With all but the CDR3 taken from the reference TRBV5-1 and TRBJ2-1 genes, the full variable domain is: KAGVTQTPRYLIKTRGQQVTLSCSPISGHRSVSWYQQTPGQGLQFLFEYFSETQRNKGNFPGRFSGRQFSNSRSEMNVSTLELGDSALYLCASSLAVSGSYNEQFFGPGTRLTVL.